This T cell receptor beta chain was captured in a study of T cells after yellow fever vaccination. Overall study context: Some fractions had low cell numbers, and these were prepared with SMART-Seq v4 Ultra Low Input. Study-wide results and caveats: Clonotypes appearing in both CD4 and CD8 compartments existed, and their share was small.

The TCR cDNA carried a universal primer site and UMIs from 5'RACE template switching. Each CDR3 protein gets one entry after TCRdb re-called the 5' RACE reads with MiXCR. The sample shows about 630,000 distinct CDR3 sequences, roughly an eighth of them seen only once. Germline CDR1 is DFQATT and CDR2 is SNEGSKA (reference sequence). CDR3 length: 16 amino acids. A few counts support this clonotype. Its matching antigen is unknown. At one of its ends the junction is not consistent with the germline gene, which may arise from a read error. The receptor's source is a man younger than 40 who received the YFV17D yellow fever vaccine. V is TRBV20-1 and J is TRBJ2-2, with a tentative D call TRBD1 (5 bases). Sequences were derived from PBMCs, sampled on the day of the yellow fever booster vaccination. Here the CDR3 reads CCARDTLDKNTGELFF. Here the CDR3 DNA reads TGCTGTGCTAGAGATACTCTGGACAAGAACACCGGGGAGCTGTTTTTT.